This note documents a single T cell receptor (beta chain) sequence. The antigen remains undetermined. The data derive from a study of T-cell reconstitution after alpha-beta-depleted transplantation in children. The CDR3 contains 16 residues. CDR1 is SGHRS, CDR2 YFSETQ, per germline. V was shortened by 0 bases and J by 3 bases, with 12 bases between the two germline ends. Preparing the TCRbeta library involved the use of unique molecular identifiers. One entry per CDR3 protein results from TCRdb running MiXCR on the PCR reads. The table includes about 300,000 distinct CDR3 sequences, 7.5% to 9% detected once. Study results and limitations: Surviving recipient T cells and thymic progenitors produced the high day-60 TCRbeta diversity seen in some patients. A year post-transplant, T-cell counts and diversity derived mostly from newly produced T cells.

V and J are TRBV5-1 and TRBJ1-4, with no clear D. The sample was peripheral blood, taken 360 days after TCRalphabeta/CD19-depleted stem cell transplant. The TCR sequence derives from a female patient between 2 and 10 years old who had a stem cell transplant for Fanconi anemia, so the T cells may come from the graft donor. The CDR3: CASSLAVGSSNEKLFF. CDR3 nucleotides: TGCGCCAGCAGCTTGGCCGTAGGAAGTTCTAATGAAAAACTGTTTTTT.